These T cell receptor beta chains were read from a single sample in a study of cytomegalovirus exposure and HLA in healthy donors. The repertoire was sequenced with immunoSEQ multiplex PCR; TCRdb's copy has only in-frame clones and lacks some. The sample holds 190,000 or so clones, roughly 84% seen once. Sequenced material: PBMCs. These receptor sequences come from a woman aged 18-29 years in good health and CMV-seropositive. Both conserved end residues are part of each CDR3. A D gene is named only where the DNA matches it firmly. The size field is filled for only some rows; it gives once, few, many or a size class.

D gene | J gene | clone size | V gene | CDR3 protein | CDR3 DNA
. | TRBJ2-3 | . | TRBV14 | CASSRQGTDTQYF | TGTGCCAGCAGCCGGCAGGGGACAGATACGCAGTATTTT
. | TRBJ1-1 | once | TRBV7-2 | CASSLGHIRNTEAFF | TGTGCCAGCAGCTTGGGCCATATACGGAACACTGAAGCTTTCTTT
. | TRBJ2-1 | . | TRBV7-2 | CASSSGQYNEQFF | TGTGCCAGCAGCTCAGGACAGTACAATGAGCAGTTCTTC
TRBD1 | TRBJ1-3 | . | TRBV4-2 | CASSQAVYAGQGNTIYF | TGTGCCAGCAGCCAAGCTGTATATGCGGGACAGGGGAACACCATATATTTT
TRBD1 | TRBJ1-1 | . | TRBV7-3 | CASSLSSGADRVAEAFF | TGTGCCAGCAGCTTAAGCTCCGGGGCGGACAGGGTGGCTGAAGCTTTCTTT
. | TRBJ2-2 | . | TRBV6-1 | CATIEWRNTGELFF | TGTGCCACCATAGAATGGAGGAACACCGGGGAGCTGTTTTTT
TRBD1 | TRBJ1-6 | . | TRBV27 | CASRGTGANSPLHF | TGTGCCAGCAGGGGGACAGGGGCTAATTCACCCCTCCACTTT
. | TRBJ2-2 | . | TRBV27 | CASSSVLSGTGELFF | TGTGCCAGCAGTTCAGTGCTCTCGGGCACCGGGGAGCTGTTTTTT
. | TRBJ2-7 | few | TRBV5-4 | CASTTPTYEQYF | TGTGCCAGCACGACACCTACCTACGAGCAGTACTTC
TRBD2 | TRBJ2-1 | . | TRBV5-4 | CASSLRVRGDVDEQFF | TGTGCCAGCAGCCTTAGGGTGCGGGGGGATGTCGATGAGCAGTTCTTC
. | TRBJ2-7 | few | TRBV19 | CASSPRWYEQYF | TGTGCCAGTAGTCCGCGGTGGTACGAGCAGTACTTC
. | TRBJ1-1 | . | TRBV27 | CASSLTQGISEAFF | TGTGCCAGCAGTTTAACCCAGGGTATTTCTGAAGCTTTCTTT
TRBD2 | TRBJ2-1 | . | TRBV15 | CATSRGVSGGAVEQFF | TGTGCCACCAGCAGAGGTGTTAGCGGGGGGGCCGTTGAGCAGTTCTTC
. | TRBJ2-7 | . | TRBV29-1 | CSGGQKVGGEQYF | TGCAGCGGCGGACAGAAGGTAGGAGGCGAGCAGTACTTC
. | TRBJ2-1 | . | TRBV6-1 | CASSEATGFGEQFF | TGTGCCAGCAGTGAAGCAACGGGTTTTGGTGAGCAGTTCTTC
. | TRBJ1-1 | . | TRBV4-3 | CASSQAWNSGTEAFF | TGCGCCAGCAGCCAAGCCTGGAACAGTGGGACTGAAGCTTTCTTT
TRBD2 | TRBJ2-1 | . | TRBV19 | CASSFFAGVSYNEQFF | TGTGCCAGTAGTTTCTTCGCGGGGGTTTCCTACAATGAGCAGTTCTTC
. | TRBJ2-7 | . | TRBV19 | CASRGGYEQYF | TGTGCCAGTAGGGGCGGGTACGAGCAGTACTTC
. | TRBJ1-1 | . | TRBV7-3 | CASSSQGNTEAFF | TGTGCCAGCAGCTCACAGGGCAACACTGAAGCTTTCTTT
. | TRBJ1-1 | . | TRBV7-2 | CAIRGQLNTEAFF | TGTGCCATAAGAGGACAGCTGAACACTGAAGCTTTCTTT
TRBD1 | TRBJ2-3 | . | TRBV6-1 | CASGRTGDNTQYF | TGTGCCAGCGGGCGAACAGGGGACAATACGCAGTATTTT
. | TRBJ1-1 | . | TRBV19 | CASRPLGGSEAFF | TGTGCCAGTAGACCTTTGGGGGGGTCTGAAGCTTTCTTT
. | TRBJ2-7 | few | TRBV7-2 | CASSLGPNSYEQYF | TGTGCCAGCAGCTTAGGGCCCAACTCCTACGAGCAGTACTTC
. | TRBJ2-7 | . | TRBV27 | CASSLAGSAYEQYF | TGTGCCAGCAGTTTAGCAGGGTCGGCCTACGAGCAGTACTTC
TRBD2 | TRBJ2-5 | . | TRBV7-8 | CASSLGLAETQYF | TGTGCCAGCAGCTTAGGACTAGCAGAGACCCAGTACTTC
TRBD2 | TRBJ2-7 | once | TRBV14 | CASSQIRSGGWGEQYF | TGTGCCAGCAGCCAAATCCGAAGCGGGGGTTGGGGCGAGCAGTACTTC